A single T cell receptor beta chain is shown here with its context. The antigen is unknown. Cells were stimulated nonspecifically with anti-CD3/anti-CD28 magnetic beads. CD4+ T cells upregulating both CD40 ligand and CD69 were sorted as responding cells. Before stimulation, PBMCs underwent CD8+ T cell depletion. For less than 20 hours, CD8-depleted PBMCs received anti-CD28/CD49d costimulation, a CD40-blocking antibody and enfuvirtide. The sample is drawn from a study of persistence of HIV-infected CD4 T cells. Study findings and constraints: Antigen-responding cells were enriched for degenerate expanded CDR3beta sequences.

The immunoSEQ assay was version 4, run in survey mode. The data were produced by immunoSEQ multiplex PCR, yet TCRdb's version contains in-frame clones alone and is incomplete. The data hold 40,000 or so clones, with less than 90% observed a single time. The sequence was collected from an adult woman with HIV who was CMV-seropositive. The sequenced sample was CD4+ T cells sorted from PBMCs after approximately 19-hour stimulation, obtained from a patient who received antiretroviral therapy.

The chain's CDR3 is CASSRTGAPSNQPQHF. The CDR3 DNA reads as TGTGCCAGCTCCCGGACAGGCGCCCCTAGCAATCAGCCCCAGCATTTT. The V call is TRBV18, the J call TRBJ1-5, with 7 bases that match TRBD1. The CDR3 extends over 16 amino acids. Unmatched junction bases numbered 8, after V lost 6 bases and J lost 0 bases. Per germline, CDR1 KGHSH and CDR2 LQKENI.